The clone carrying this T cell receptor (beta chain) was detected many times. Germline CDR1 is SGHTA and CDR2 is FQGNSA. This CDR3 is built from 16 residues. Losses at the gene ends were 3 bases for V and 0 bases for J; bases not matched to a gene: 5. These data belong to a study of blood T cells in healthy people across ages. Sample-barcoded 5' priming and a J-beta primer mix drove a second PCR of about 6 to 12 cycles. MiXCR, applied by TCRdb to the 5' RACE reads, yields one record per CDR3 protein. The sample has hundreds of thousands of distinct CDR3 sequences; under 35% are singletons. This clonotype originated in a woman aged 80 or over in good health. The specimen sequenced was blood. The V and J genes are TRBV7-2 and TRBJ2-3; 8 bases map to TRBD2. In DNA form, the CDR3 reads TGTGCCAGCAGCTTTTCTACGGGGGGGAGCACAGATACGCAGTATTTT. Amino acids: CASSFSTGGSTDTQYF.